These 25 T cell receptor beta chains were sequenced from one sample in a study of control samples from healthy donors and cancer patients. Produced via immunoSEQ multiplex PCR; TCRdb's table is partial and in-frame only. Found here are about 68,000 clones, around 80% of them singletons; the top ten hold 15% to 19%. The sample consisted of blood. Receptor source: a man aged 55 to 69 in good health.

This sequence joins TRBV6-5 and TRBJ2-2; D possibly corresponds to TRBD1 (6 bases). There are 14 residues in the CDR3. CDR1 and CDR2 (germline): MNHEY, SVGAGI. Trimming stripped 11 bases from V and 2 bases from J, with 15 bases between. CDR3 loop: CASSGTSNTGELFF. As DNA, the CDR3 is TGTGCCTCTTCCGGGACATCAAACACCGGGGAGCTGTTTTTT.

This CDR3 reads CAWSFRTGINTEAFF. The DNA for the CDR3 is TGTGCCTGGAGTTTCCGGACAGGTATAAACACTGAAGCTTTCTTT. The chain is built from TRBV30 and TRBJ1-1; TRBD1 agrees at 7 bases. CDR1 is GTSNPN, CDR2 SVGIG, per germline (reference sequence). Germline trimming cut 2 bases from V and 2 bases from J; bases unmatched to any gene: 8. The length of the CDR3 is 15 residues.

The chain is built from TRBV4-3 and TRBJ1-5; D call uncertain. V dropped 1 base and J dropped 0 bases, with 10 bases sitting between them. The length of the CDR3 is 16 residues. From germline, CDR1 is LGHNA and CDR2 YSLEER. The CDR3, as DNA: TGCGCCAGCAGCCAAGGCTGGCGGAATAGCAATCAGCCCCAGCATTTT. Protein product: CASSQGWRNSNQPQHF.

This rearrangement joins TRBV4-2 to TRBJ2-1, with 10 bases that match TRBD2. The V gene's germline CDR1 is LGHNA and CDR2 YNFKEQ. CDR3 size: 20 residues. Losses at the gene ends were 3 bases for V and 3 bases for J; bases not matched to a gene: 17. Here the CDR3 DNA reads TGTGCCAGCAGCCAGAGCGGGGGGGGGCTGGAGCGCGGGAACTACAATGAGCAGTTCTTC. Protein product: CASSQSGGGLERGNYNEQFF.

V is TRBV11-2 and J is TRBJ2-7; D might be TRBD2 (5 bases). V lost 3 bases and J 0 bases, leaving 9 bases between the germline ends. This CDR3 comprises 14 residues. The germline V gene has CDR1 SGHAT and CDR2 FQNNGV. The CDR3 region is CASSFGTSSYEQYF. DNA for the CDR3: TGTGCCAGCAGCTTCGGTACTAGCTCCTACGAGCAGTACTTC. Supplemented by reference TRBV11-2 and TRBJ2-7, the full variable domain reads EAGVAQSPRYKIIEKRQSVAFWCNPISGHATLYWYQQILGQGPKLLIQFQNNGVVDDSQLPKDRFSAERLKGVDSTLKIQPAKLEDSAVYLCASSFGTSSYEQYFGPGTRLTVT.

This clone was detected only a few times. This CDR3 is CASSPLGQVFQPQHF. CDR3 nucleotides: TGTGCCAGCAGCCCATTAGGACAGGTTTTCCAGCCCCAGCATTTT. The chain carries TRBV7-8 and TRBJ1-5; 7 nucleotides align to TRBD1. Germline V CDR1 and CDR2: SGHVS, FQNEAQ. The CDR3 is made up of 15 amino acids. After removal of 5 bases from V and 7 bases from J, the junction contained 11 bases not matched to a gene.

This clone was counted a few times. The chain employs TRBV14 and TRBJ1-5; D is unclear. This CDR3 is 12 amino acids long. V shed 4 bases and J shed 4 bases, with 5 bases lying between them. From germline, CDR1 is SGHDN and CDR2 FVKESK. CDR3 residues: CASSLGNQPQHF. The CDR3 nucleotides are TGTGCCAGCAGCCTGGGGAATCAGCCCCAGCATTTT.

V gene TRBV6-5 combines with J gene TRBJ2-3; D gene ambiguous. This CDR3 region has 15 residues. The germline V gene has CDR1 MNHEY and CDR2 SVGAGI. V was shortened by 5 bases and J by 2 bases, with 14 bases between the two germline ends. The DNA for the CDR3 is TGTGCCAGCAGTCCCTCGGGTGGGAACACAGATACGCAGTATTTT. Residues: CASSPSGGNTDTQYF.

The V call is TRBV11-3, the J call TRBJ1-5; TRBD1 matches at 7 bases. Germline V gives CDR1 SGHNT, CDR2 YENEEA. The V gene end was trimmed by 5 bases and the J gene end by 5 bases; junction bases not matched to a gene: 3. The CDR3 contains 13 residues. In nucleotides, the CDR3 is TGTGCCAGCAGCCTCGGGACAGATCAGCCCCAGCATTTT. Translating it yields CASSLGTDQPQHF.

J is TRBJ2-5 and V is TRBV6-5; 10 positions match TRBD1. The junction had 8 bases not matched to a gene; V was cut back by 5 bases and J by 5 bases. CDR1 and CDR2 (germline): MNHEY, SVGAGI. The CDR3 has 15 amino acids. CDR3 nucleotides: TGTGCCAGCAGTCGGGACAGGGGAACGATTGAGACCCAGTACTTC. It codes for CASSRDRGTIETQYF.

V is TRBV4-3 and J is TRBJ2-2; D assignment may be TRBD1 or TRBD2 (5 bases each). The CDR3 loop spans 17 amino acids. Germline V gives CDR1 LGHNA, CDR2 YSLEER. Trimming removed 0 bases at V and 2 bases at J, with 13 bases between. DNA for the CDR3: TGCGCCAGCAGCCAAGATTTCCGGGGCTCTAACACCGGGGAGCTGTTTTTT. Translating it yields CASSQDFRGSNTGELFF.

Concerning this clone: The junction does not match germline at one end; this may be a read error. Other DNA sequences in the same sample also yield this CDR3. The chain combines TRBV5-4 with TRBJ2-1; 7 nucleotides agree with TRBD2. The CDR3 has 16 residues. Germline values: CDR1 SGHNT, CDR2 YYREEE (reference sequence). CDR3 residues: CASSWGGTLAYNEQFF. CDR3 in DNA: TGTGCCAGCAGCTGGGGGGGGACCTTGGCCTATAATGAGCAGTTCTTC.

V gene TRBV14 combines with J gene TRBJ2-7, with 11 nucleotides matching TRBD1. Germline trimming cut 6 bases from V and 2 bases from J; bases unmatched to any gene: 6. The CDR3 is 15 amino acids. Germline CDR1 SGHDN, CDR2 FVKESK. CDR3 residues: CASSRPGQGAYEQYF. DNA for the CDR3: TGTGCCAGCAGTCGACCGGGACAGGGGGCCTACGAGCAGTACTTC. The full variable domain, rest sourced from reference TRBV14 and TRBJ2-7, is EAGVTQFPSHSVIEKGQTVTLRCDPISGHDNLYWYRRVMGKEIKFLLHFVKESKQDESGMPNNRFLAERTGGTYSTLKVQPAELEDSGVYFCASSRPGQGAYEQYFGPGTRLTVT.

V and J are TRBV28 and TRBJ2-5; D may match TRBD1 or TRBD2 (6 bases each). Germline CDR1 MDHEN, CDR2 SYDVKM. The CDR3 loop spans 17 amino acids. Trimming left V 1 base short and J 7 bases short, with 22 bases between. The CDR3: CASSLSQGSPPAGTQYF. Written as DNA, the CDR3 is TGTGCCAGCAGTTTATCGCAGGGGAGTCCCCCAGCGGGGACCCAGTACTTC.

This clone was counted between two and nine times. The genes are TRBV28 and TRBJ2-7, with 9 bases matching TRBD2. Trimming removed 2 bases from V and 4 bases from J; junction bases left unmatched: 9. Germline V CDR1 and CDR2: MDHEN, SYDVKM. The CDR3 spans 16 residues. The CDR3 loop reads CASSLPAGGKSYEQYF. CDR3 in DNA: TGTGCCAGCAGTTTACCAGCGGGAGGTAAATCTTACGAGCAGTACTTC.

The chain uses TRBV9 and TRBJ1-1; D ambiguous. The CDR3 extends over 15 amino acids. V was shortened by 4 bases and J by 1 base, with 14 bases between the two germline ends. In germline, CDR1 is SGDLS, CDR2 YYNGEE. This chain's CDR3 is CASSLYHTENTEAFF. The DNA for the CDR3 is TGTGCCAGCAGCTTGTACCACACGGAGAACACTGAAGCTTTCTTT.

CDR3: CASKAPASSGNTIYF. In DNA, the CDR3 is TGTGCCAGTAAAGCGCCGGCCAGCTCTGGAAACACCATATATTTT. The chain couples TRBV19 to TRBJ1-3; no firm D call. The germline gives CDR1 LNHDA, CDR2 SQIVND (reference sequence). The CDR3 loop spans 15 amino acids. Trimming cost V 7 bases and J 0 bases, with 13 bases left between them.

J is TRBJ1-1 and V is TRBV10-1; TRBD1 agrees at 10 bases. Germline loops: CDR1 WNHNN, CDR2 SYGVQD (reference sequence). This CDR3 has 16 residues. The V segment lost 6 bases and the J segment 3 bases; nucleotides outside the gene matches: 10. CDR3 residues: CASSARDRGCYTEAFF. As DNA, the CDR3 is TGCGCCAGCAGCGCACGGGACAGGGGTTGTTACACTGAAGCTTTCTTT.

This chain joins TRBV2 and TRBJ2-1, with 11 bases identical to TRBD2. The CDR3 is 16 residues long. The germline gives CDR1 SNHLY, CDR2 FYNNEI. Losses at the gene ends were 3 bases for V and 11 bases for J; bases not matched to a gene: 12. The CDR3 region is CASSEGRPTSGSQQFF. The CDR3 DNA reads TGTGCCAGCAGTGAGGGAAGGCCTACTAGCGGGAGCCAGCAGTTCTTC.

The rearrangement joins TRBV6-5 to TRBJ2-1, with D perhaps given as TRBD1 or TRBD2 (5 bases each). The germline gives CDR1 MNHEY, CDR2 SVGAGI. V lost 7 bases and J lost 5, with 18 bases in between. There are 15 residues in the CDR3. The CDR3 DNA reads TGTGCCAGCATGAGGGGTGGGTTTGGTGACAATGAGCAGTTCTTC. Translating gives CASMRGGFGDNEQFF.

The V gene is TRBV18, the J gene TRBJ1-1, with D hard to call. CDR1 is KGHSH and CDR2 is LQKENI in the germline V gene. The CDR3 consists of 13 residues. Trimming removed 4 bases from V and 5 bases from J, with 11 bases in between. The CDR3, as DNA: TGTGCCAGCTCACTACAGAGGGAGACTGAAGCTTTCTTT. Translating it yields CASSLQRETEAFF.

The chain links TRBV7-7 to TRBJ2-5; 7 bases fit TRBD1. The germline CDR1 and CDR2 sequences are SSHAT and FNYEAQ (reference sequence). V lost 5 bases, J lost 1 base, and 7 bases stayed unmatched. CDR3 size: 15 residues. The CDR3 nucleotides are TGTGCCAGCAGCAACTTGGGACAGATCCAAGAGACCCAGTACTTC. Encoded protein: CASSNLGQIQETQYF.

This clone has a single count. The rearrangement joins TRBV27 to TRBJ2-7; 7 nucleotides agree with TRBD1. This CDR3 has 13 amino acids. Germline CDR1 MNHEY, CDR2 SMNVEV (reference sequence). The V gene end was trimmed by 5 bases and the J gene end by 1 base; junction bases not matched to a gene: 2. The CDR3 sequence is CASSDRVSYEQYF. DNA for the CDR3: TGTGCCAGCAGTGACAGGGTGTCCTACGAGCAGTACTTC.

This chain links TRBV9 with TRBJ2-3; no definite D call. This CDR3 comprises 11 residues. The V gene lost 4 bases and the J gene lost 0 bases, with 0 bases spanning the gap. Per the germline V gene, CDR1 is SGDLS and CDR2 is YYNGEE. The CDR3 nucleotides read TGTGCCAGCAGCAGCACAGATACGCAGTATTTT. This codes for CASSSTDTQYF.

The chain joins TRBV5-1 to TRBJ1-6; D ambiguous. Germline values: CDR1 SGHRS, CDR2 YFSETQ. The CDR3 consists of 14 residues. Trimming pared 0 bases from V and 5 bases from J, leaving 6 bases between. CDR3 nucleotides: TGCGCCAGCAGCTTGGAGGGAAATAATTCACCCCTCCACTTT. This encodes CASSLEGNNSPLHF.